Presented here are 32 T cell receptor beta chains from one specimen sequenced in a study of identical twins. TCRdb processed the 5' RACE reads anew with MiXCR; each CDR3 protein has one entry. The sample includes approximately 220,000 distinct CDR3 sequences, 7.5% seen only once; the top ten take less than 2%. These data were likewise used in another study, on yellow fever vaccine responses in identical twins.

The material sequenced was memory (CD45RO+) T cells sorted from blood. These receptors were taken from a woman aged 18-29 years in good health.

The rearrangement links TRBV20-1 to TRBJ2-3; TRBD2 agrees at 15 bases. The length of the CDR3 is 19 residues. V shed 3 bases and J 4 bases; nucleotides not matched to a gene: 14. Germline V gene lookup returns CDR1 DFQATT and CDR2 SNEGSKA (reference sequence). CDR3 loop: CSASRTSGGVLGAADTQYF. The DNA of the CDR3 is TGCAGTGCTAGCAGGACTAGCGGGGGGGTTCTTGGGGCCGCAGATACGCAGTATTTT.

In its sample, this clonotype was seen a few times. The chain has TRBV11-2 and TRBJ1-1, with D unclear. Trimming left V 3 bases short and J 1 base short, with 9 bases between. CDR3 length: 14 amino acids. Germline V gives CDR1 SGHAT, CDR2 FQNNGV. The CDR3 nucleotides are TGTGCCAGCAGCTTTTTTGCCCAGAACACTGAAGCTTTCTTT. It yields the protein CASSFFAQNTEAFF.

V and J are TRBV7-9 and TRBJ1-2; 7 nucleotides line up with TRBD1. CDR1 SEHNR and CDR2 FQNEAQ come from the germline V gene (reference sequence). CDR3 length equals 15 residues. Trimming at V came to 1 base and at J to 4 bases, leaving 6 bases not matched to a gene. CDR3 nucleotide sequence: TGTGCCAGCAGCTTAGGGACAGGATCAATCTATGGCTACACCTTC. Its protein product is CASSLGTGSIYGYTF.

This rearrangement joins TRBV24-1 to TRBJ2-1; 7 bases fit TRBD1. Trimming at V came to 5 bases and at J to 2 bases, leaving 8 bases not matched to a gene. CDR3 length: 16 amino acids. Germline CDR1 and CDR2: KGHDR and SFDVKD. CDR3 sequence (DNA): TGTGCCACCAGTGGTCCCGGGACAGTTACCTACAATGAGCAGTTCTTC. Translated: CATSGPGTVTYNEQFF.

This clonotype was found a few times. V gene TRBV5-1 combines with J gene TRBJ2-6, with 7 bases that match TRBD1. V gave up 6 bases and J gave up 2 bases; unmatched junction bases: 2. This CDR3 has 14 residues. Germline assignment: CDR1 SGHRS and CDR2 YFSETQ. In nucleotides, the CDR3 is TGCGCCAGCACCGGGACAGCTGGGGCCAACGTCCTGACTTTC. This codes for CASTGTAGANVLTF.

This chain joins TRBV3-1 and TRBJ2-3; 11 positions match TRBD1. V gave up 0 bases and J gave up 5 bases; unmatched junction bases: 7. Germline V gene data show CDR1 as LGHDT and CDR2 as YNNKEL (reference sequence). CDR3 size: 17 residues. This chain's CDR3 is CASSQDRGTGGLDTQYF. The CDR3 DNA follows: TGTGCCAGCAGCCAAGATCGGGGGACAGGGGGTCTAGATACGCAGTATTTT.

This clonotype was seen at least ten times. The chain recombines TRBV12-3 or TRBV12-4 with TRBJ2-2; D remains unclear. V lost 5 bases to trimming and J lost 0 bases, with 13 bases between them. CDR3 length equals 16 residues. This CDR3 reads CASSPLGAPNTGELFF. CDR3 nucleotide sequence: TGTGCCAGCAGTCCCCTTGGAGCCCCGAACACCGGGGAGCTGTTTTTT.

The chain has TRBV15 and TRBJ2-3; TRBD2 agrees at 14 bases. Germline CDR1 reads LNHNV; CDR2 reads YYDKDF (reference sequence). J lost 3 bases, V lost 6 bases, and 2 bases had no gene match. The CDR3 is 15 residues long. Written as DNA, the CDR3 is TGTGCCACCAGGGGACTAGCGGGAGTTACAGATACGCAGTATTTT. Translated, it gives CATRGLAGVTDTQYF.

This clonotype was seen ten or more times. V usage is TRBV20-1 and J usage is TRBJ2-7; D tentatively fits TRBD1 or TRBD2 (6 bases each). This CDR3 is built from 14 residues. Germline assignment: CDR1 DFQATT and CDR2 SNEGSKA (reference sequence). V was shortened by 5 bases and J by 3 bases, with 17 bases between the two germline ends. The CDR3: CSAERVGRGYEQYF. CDR3 bases: TGCAGTGCTGAGCGGGTGGGCAGGGGCTACGAGCAGTACTTC.

Only a few counts were recorded for this clonotype. V is TRBV6-5 and J is TRBJ2-1; 8 nucleotides align to TRBD2. The germline V gene encodes CDR1 MNHEY and CDR2 SVGAGI. The CDR3 has 15 residues. The V gene end was trimmed by 5 bases and the J gene end by 8 bases; junction bases not matched to a gene: 11. In nucleotides, the CDR3 is TGTGCCAGCAGTAACCGACTAGCGTTTAGGGATGAGCAGTTCTTC. Its protein product is CASSNRLAFRDEQFF.

V and J are TRBV6-5 and TRBJ2-1, with D perhaps TRBD1 (7 bases). Trimming stripped 0 bases from V and 3 bases from J, with 18 bases between. Germline lookup yields CDR1 MNHEY and CDR2 SVGAGI. CDR3 length: 18 amino acids. Here the CDR3 reads CASSYSVPGQGGYNEQFF. In nucleotides, the CDR3 is TGTGCCAGCAGTTACTCGGTACCCGGCCAGGGGGGCTACAATGAGCAGTTCTTC.

This clonotype came up many times. The J gene is TRBJ2-7, the V gene TRBV7-2; 9 bases fit TRBD2. Germline V gene sequence: CDR1 SGHTA, CDR2 FQGNSA. The CDR3 runs 16 residues. The J segment lost 5 bases and the V segment lost 6 bases, leaving 14 bases of the junction unmatched. Written as DNA, the CDR3 is TGTGCCAGCAGGGCCGGAGGGGCGGGAGGGTCCAACGAGCAGTACTTC. This codes for CASRAGGAGGSNEQYF.

This clonotype showed up many times. The genes are TRBV12-3 or TRBV12-4 and TRBJ2-3, with D tentatively TRBD1 (7 bases). The CDR3 contains 15 residues. Trimming cost V 3 bases and J 3 bases, with 13 bases left between them. The DNA of the CDR3 is TGTGCCAGCAGTTTTACCCAGGGGGGAACAGATACGCAGTATTTT. Translated: CASSFTQGGTDTQYF.

The chain links TRBV7-2 to TRBJ2-7; 7 bases match TRBD1. The CDR3 has 15 amino acids. Trimming at V came to 2 bases and at J to 0 bases, leaving 4 bases not matched to a gene. Germline V gene sequence: CDR1 SGHTA, CDR2 FQGNSA. CDR3 region: CASSLRGTDSYEQYF. Here the CDR3 DNA reads TGTGCCAGCAGCTTAAGAGGGACAGACTCCTACGAGCAGTACTTC.

This clonotype was observed at least ten times. The V and J genes are TRBV7-2 and TRBJ2-1; the match to TRBD2 covers 11 bases. Germline V CDR1 and CDR2: SGHTA, FQGNSA. V lost 5 bases to trimming and J lost 7 bases; unmatched junction nucleotides: 7. CDR3 size: 15 residues. The CDR3 region is CASSKLAGDRNEQFF. The CDR3 region has the DNA TGTGCCAGCAGCAAACTAGCGGGAGACCGAAATGAGCAGTTCTTC.

This clonotype was seen only a few times. V gene TRBV10-1 combines with J gene TRBJ2-7; no clear D gene. Deletions cut 3 bases from V and 6 bases from J, with 3 bases between. Germline values: CDR1 WNHNN, CDR2 SYGVQD (reference sequence). This CDR3 region has 10 residues. The CDR3 is CASSDCEQYF. CDR3 nucleotides: TGCGCCAGCAGTGACTGCGAGCAGTACTTC.

This clonotype was recorded at least ten times. V gene TRBV20-1 combines with J gene TRBJ2-2, with 10 bases that match TRBD2. This CDR3 is built from 16 residues. V lost 4 bases, J lost 3 bases, and 8 bases stayed unmatched. The germline V gene encodes CDR1 DFQATT and CDR2 SNEGSKA (reference sequence). The CDR3: CSAIGLAEVYTGELFF. DNA for the CDR3: TGCAGTGCTATCGGACTAGCGGAGGTGTACACCGGGGAGCTGTTTTTT.

This clonotype was recorded at least ten times. The chain employs TRBV14 and TRBJ1-5; no firm D call. There are 11 residues in the CDR3. The ends were cut back, 6 bases at V and 6 bases at J, with 6 bases in the middle. Germline V gives CDR1 SGHDN, CDR2 FVKESK. CDR3 bases: TGTGCCAGCAGTCCTATTCAGCCCCAGCATTTT. Its translation is CASSPIQPQHF.

The chain employs TRBV20-1 and TRBJ2-3; 10 nucleotides line up with TRBD2. Germline V gene lookup returns CDR1 DFQATT and CDR2 SNEGSKA (reference sequence). V lost 4 bases and J lost 0; bases outside the gene matches: 13. The CDR3 is made up of 18 amino acids. The CDR3 region is CSATTISSGGPSTDTQYF. For the CDR3, the DNA is TGCAGTGCTACTACAATTTCTAGCGGGGGTCCTAGCACAGATACGCAGTATTTT.

The CDR3 nucleotides read TGTGCCATCAGCCCGTCCGGAGAGACCCAGTACTTC. As protein: CAISPSGETQYF. The chain uses TRBV10-3 and TRBJ2-5, with D hard to call. The CDR3 totals 12 residues. Germline CDR1 and CDR2: ENHRY and SYGVKD. V lost 6 bases, J lost 4 bases, and 9 bases lay in between.

This clonotype was picked up many times. This chain uses TRBV29-1 with TRBJ1-1, with D hard to call. This CDR3 has 12 residues. Germline V gives CDR1 SQVTM, CDR2 ANQGSEA. V was cut by 4 bases and J by 1 base, with 7 bases left in between. DNA of the CDR3: TGCAGCGTTGGTAGTTCGAACACTGAAGCTTTCTTT. Translation gives CSVGSSNTEAFF.

This clonotype was counted a few times. This chain connects TRBV20-1 to TRBJ2-1; 9 bases are shared with TRBD2. The CDR3 runs 16 residues. In germline, CDR1 is DFQATT, CDR2 SNEGSKA (reference sequence). The junction had 13 bases not matched to a gene; V was cut back by 6 bases and J by 4 bases. In nucleotides, the CDR3 is TGCAGTGCGGGCTCTTTAGCGGGAGCGCATTACAATGAGCAGTTCTTC. Amino acids: CSAGSLAGAHYNEQFF.

This clonotype was seen repeatedly, ten times or more. The rearrangement uses TRBV20-1 and TRBJ2-5; maybe TRBD1 (6 bases). V dropped 3 bases and J dropped 0 bases, with 14 bases sitting between them. Germline V gene sequence: CDR1 DFQATT, CDR2 SNEGSKA (reference sequence). CDR3 size: 15 residues. CDR3 in amino acids: CSASPVWDNQETQYF. Here the CDR3 DNA reads TGCAGTGCTAGCCCCGTGTGGGACAACCAAGAGACCCAGTACTTC.

This clonotype showed up just a few times. This chain links TRBV5-1 with TRBJ1-2; 12 bases match TRBD1. The CDR3 has 13 amino acids. Germline V gives CDR1 SGHRS, CDR2 YFSETQ. V lost 7 bases to trimming and J lost 4 bases; unmatched junction nucleotides: 2. The CDR3 sequence is CASGTGGAYGYTF. CDR3 sequence (DNA): TGCGCCAGCGGGACAGGGGGCGCCTATGGCTACACCTTC.

This sequence joins TRBV29-1 and TRBJ2-7; perhaps TRBD1 as D (7 bases). The CDR3 totals 15 residues. V was shortened by 6 bases and J by 7 bases, with 25 bases between the two germline ends. Germline V gene sequence: CDR1 SQVTM, CDR2 ANQGSEA. CDR3 in DNA: TGCAGCGTAGGCTTCAGGGGGGATCGCTACGAGGAGCAGTACTTC. Protein sequence: CSVGFRGDRYEEQYF.

This clonotype showed up many times. The J gene is TRBJ2-7, the V gene TRBV29-1; D possibly corresponds to TRBD1 (8 bases). The V end lost 2 bases, the J end lost 6 bases, and 11 bases lay between the germline ends. Germline CDR1 is SQVTM and CDR2 is ANQGSEA. The CDR3 has 12 amino acids. Here the CDR3 DNA reads TGCAGCGTTGAAACAGGGGGGGGCGAGCAGTACTTC. Its translation is CSVETGGGEQYF.

This clonotype was detected only a few times. The rearrangement uses TRBV5-5 and TRBJ2-7; D possibly corresponds to TRBD1 (6 bases). The CDR3 loop spans 14 amino acids. With 4 bases removed from V and 2 bases from J, the gap between germline ends came to 13 bases. Per the germline V gene, CDR1 is SGHKS and CDR2 is YYEKEE (reference sequence). The CDR3 DNA reads TGTGCCAGCAGCAACGGACAGCCCCCCTACGAGCAGTACTTC. Its protein is CASSNGQPPYEQYF.

This clonotype has a handful of counts. This could be a read error, since a much larger clone is one nucleotide away. V usage is TRBV9 and J usage is TRBJ2-2; the match to TRBD1 covers 11 bases. This CDR3 is built from 15 residues. The V gene end was trimmed by 0 bases and the J gene end by 6 bases; junction bases not matched to a gene: 1. Germline V gene data show CDR1 as SGDLS and CDR2 as YYNGEE. The CDR3: CASSVGTGGAGELFF. The CDR3 DNA sequence: TGTGCCAGCAGCGTAGGGACAGGGGGCGCCGGGGAGCTGTTTTTT.

This clonotype turned up a few times. This chain links TRBV6-5 with TRBJ2-5; 12 bases line up with TRBD2. This CDR3 contains 14 residues. V dropped 2 bases and J dropped 5; count of bases not matched to a gene: 0. Germline CDR1 MNHEY, CDR2 SVGAGI. Here the CDR3 reads CASSYTSGRETQYF. In DNA, the CDR3 is TGTGCCAGCAGTTACACTAGCGGGAGGGAGACCCAGTACTTC.

In its sample, this clonotype was seen a few times. The V and J genes are TRBV24-1 and TRBJ1-2; TRBD1 matches at 8 bases. Unmatched junction bases numbered 15, after V lost 9 bases and J lost 7 bases. The CDR3 spans 15 residues. Germline V CDR1 and CDR2: KGHDR, SFDVKD. CDR3 loop: CATCIWQGAEGGYTF. The CDR3 region has the DNA TGTGCCACCTGCATTTGGCAGGGGGCGGAGGGTGGCTACACCTTC.

This clonotype occurred a few times. This chain links TRBV20-1 with TRBJ1-3, with D unclear. Germline CDR1 is DFQATT and CDR2 is SNEGSKA (reference sequence). Trimming stripped 0 bases from V and 0 bases from J, with 15 bases between. This CDR3 is 17 amino acids long. The CDR3 DNA reads TGCAGTGCTAGAGACCCTCGACCCCAACGCTCTGGAAACACCATATATTTT. It encodes CSARDPRPQRSGNTIYF.

The V call is TRBV12-3 or TRBV12-4, the J call TRBJ2-4, with D possibly TRBD1 on 6 matching bases. V was shortened by 8 bases and J by 7 bases, with 12 bases between the two germline ends. The CDR3 totals 12 residues. As DNA, the CDR3 is TGTGCCAGCGGGCAGGGGAGTAACATTCAGTACTTC. Translating gives CASGQGSNIQYF.